One sample yielded the 16 T cell receptor beta chains listed below, sequenced in a study of cytomegalovirus exposure and HLA in healthy donors. PCR employed 60 Vbeta and 13 Jbeta primers. The table came from immunoSEQ multiplex PCR; TCRdb's copy has only in-frame clones and leaves some out. Of approximately 180,000 clones listed, about 90% are singletons. Input material: PBMCs. The receptor set was obtained from a girl in the first two years of life in good health and CMV-seronegative.

The V gene is TRBV9, the J gene TRBJ2-1; TRBD1 aligns across 8 bases. The germline gives CDR1 SGDLS, CDR2 YYNGEE. The CDR3 is 17 residues long. Germline trimming cut 3 bases from V and 4 bases from J; bases unmatched to any gene: 12. The CDR3 DNA is TGTGCCAGCAGCGCAGGAACAGGGGGAAGTGGGTACAATGAGCAGTTCTTC. It yields the protein CASSAGTGGSGYNEQFF. The complete variable domain, with remaining parts taken from reference TRBV9 and TRBJ2-1, reads DSGVTQTPKHLITATGQRVTLRCSPRSGDLSVYWYQQSLDQGLQFLIQYYNGEERAKGNILERFSAQQFPDLHSELNLSSLELGDSALYFCASSAGTGGSGYNEQFFGPGTRLTVL.

This clone has more than one count but fewer than ten. The chain employs TRBV5-6 and TRBJ2-7; 11 bases are a match to TRBD1. After removal of 4 bases from V and 2 bases from J, the junction contained 2 bases not matched to a gene. Germline CDR1 is SGHDT and CDR2 is YYEEEE. The CDR3 totals 14 residues. The CDR3 protein is CASSMGQGAYEQYF. CDR3 sequence (DNA): TGTGCCAGCAGCATGGGACAGGGGGCCTACGAGCAGTACTTC.

The CDR3 coding sequence is TGTGCCTGGAGTGTACGGGTGTACGAGCAGTACTTC. It encodes CAWSVRVYEQYF. The chain joins TRBV30 to TRBJ2-7, with D unresolved. V lost 0 bases and J 4 bases, leaving 7 bases between the germline ends. The CDR3 is 12 residues long. Germline lookup yields CDR1 GTSNPN and CDR2 SVGIG (reference sequence).

This rearrangement joins TRBV5-1 to TRBJ2-5, with 7 bases matching TRBD1. CDR1 and CDR2 from the germline V gene are SGHRS and YFSETQ. The CDR3 has 14 residues. With V trimmed by 3 bases and J by 3 bases, 5 bases remained unmatched. CDR3 sequence: CASSSTGYEETQYF. The CDR3, as DNA: TGCGCCAGCAGCTCGACAGGGTATGAAGAGACCCAGTACTTC.

V is TRBV6-5 and J is TRBJ2-7; D call uncertain. The CDR3 runs 15 residues. CDR1 is MNHEY and CDR2 is SVGAGI in the germline V gene. Trimming shortened V by 2 bases and J by 4 bases, and 15 bases separated the two germline ends. The CDR3 reads CASSYGRMGVYEQYF. DNA of the CDR3: TGTGCCAGCAGTTACGGGCGAATGGGTGTATACGAGCAGTACTTC.

The rearrangement joins TRBV19 to TRBJ2-7; TRBD1 is a possible D gene (5 bases). Germline V lookup: CDR1 LNHDA, CDR2 SQIVND (reference sequence). Deletions cut 2 bases from V and 5 bases from J, with 10 bases between. This CDR3 contains 13 residues. The CDR3 spells CASSIRGSHEQYF. For the CDR3, the DNA is TGTGCCAGTAGTATAAGGGGCAGCCACGAGCAGTACTTC. The full variable domain, completed using reference TRBV19 and TRBJ2-7, is DGGITQSPKYLFRKEGQNVTLSCEQNLNHDAMYWYRQDPGQGLRLIYYSQIVNDFQKGDIAEGYSVSREKKESFPLTVTSAQKNPTAFYLCASSIRGSHEQYFGPGTRLTVT.

The chain employs TRBV7-6 and TRBJ1-2, with D possibly TRBD1 on 6 matching bases. The ends were cut back, 1 base at V and 2 bases at J, with 14 bases in the middle. The CDR3 contains 16 residues. Germline V gene lookup returns CDR1 SGHVS and CDR2 FNYEAQ. CDR3 protein: CASSLGGTKANYGYTF. The DNA of the CDR3 is TGTGCCAGCAGCTTAGGGGGGACAAAGGCGAACTATGGCTACACCTTC.

The chain combines TRBV7-3 with TRBJ2-1, with 7 bases lining up with TRBD2. The length of the CDR3 is 17 residues. V trimming: 2 bases; J trimming: 9 bases; junction bases outside the gene matches: 16. The germline CDR1 and CDR2 sequences are SGHTA and FQGTGA. The CDR3 DNA reads as TGTGCCAGCAGCTTATACCCCGGACTAGACCAACCACGTGAGCAGTTCTTC. Translating gives CASSLYPGLDQPREQFF.

The CDR3 sequence: CASSSNGGGQPQHF. CDR3 in DNA: TGTGCCAGCAGTTCCAATGGGGGGGGTCAGCCCCAGCATTTT. The chain has TRBV27 and TRBJ1-5; D is perhaps TRBD1 (5 bases). CDR1 and CDR2 (germline): MNHEY, SMNVEV (reference sequence). V lost 4 bases and J lost 6, with 13 bases in between. The CDR3 length is 14 residues.

This clone was recorded only once. J is TRBJ2-1 and V is TRBV19; D call uncertain. Trimming removed 6 bases at V and 0 bases at J, with 12 bases between. Germline V gene sequence: CDR1 LNHDA, CDR2 SQIVND (reference sequence). The CDR3 is 15 amino acids. This CDR3 is CASRESRSSYNEQFF. The CDR3 DNA reads TGTGCCAGTAGGGAGAGTAGAAGCTCCTACAATGAGCAGTTCTTC.

The chain links TRBV2 to TRBJ2-5, with 14 nucleotides matching TRBD2. The V gene end was trimmed by 7 bases and the J gene end by 5 bases; junction bases not matched to a gene: 6. This CDR3 has 15 residues. From germline, CDR1 is SNHLY and CDR2 FYNNEI. In nucleotides, the CDR3 is TGTGCCAGCACCTGGACTAGCGGGGGGAAGGAGACCCAGTACTTC. This encodes CASTWTSGGKETQYF.

The CDR3 coding sequence is TGTGCCAGCAGTTCGGGACAGGACATATATCAGCCCCAGCATTTT. This codes for CASSSGQDIYQPQHF. The V gene is TRBV27, the J gene TRBJ1-5; TRBD1 matches 8 bases. This CDR3 spans 15 amino acids. Germline loops: CDR1 MNHEY, CDR2 SMNVEV (reference sequence). V shed 4 bases, J shed 5 bases, and the junction held 7 bases outside the gene matches.

This clone was detected only once. The genes are TRBV6-5 and TRBJ1-2, with D possibly matching TRBD1 (6 bases). From germline, CDR1 is MNHEY and CDR2 SVGAGI. This CDR3 comprises 13 residues. The V end lost 4 bases, the J end lost 8 bases, and 14 bases lay between the germline ends. CDR3 in amino acids: CASSFNRVTGYTF. For the CDR3, the DNA is TGTGCCAGCAGTTTTAACAGGGTTACGGGCTACACCTTC.

The rearrangement uses TRBV11-3 and TRBJ1-6; unclear D gene. The CDR3 contains 13 residues. The germline V gene encodes CDR1 SGHNT and CDR2 YENEEA. Trimming cost V 0 bases and J 5 bases, with 2 bases left between them. Here the CDR3 reads CASSLDNNSPLHF. The CDR3 DNA reads as TGTGCCAGCAGCTTAGATAATAATTCACCCCTCCACTTT.

This chain links TRBV7-9 with TRBJ2-1; 10 positions match TRBD2. The CDR3 has 16 residues. Trimming at V came to 3 bases and at J to 8 bases, leaving 10 bases not matched to a gene. Germline V gene data show CDR1 as SEHNR and CDR2 as FQNEAQ (reference sequence). The CDR3 DNA is TGTGCCAGCAGCTTCCCACTAGCGGGATATCCTCATGAGCAGTTCTTC. Translation gives CASSFPLAGYPHEQFF.

This chain connects TRBV5-6 to TRBJ2-3; D uncertain. V was clipped by 1 base and J by 6 bases, with 9 bases between them. In germline, CDR1 is SGHDT, CDR2 YYEEEE. The CDR3 totals 13 residues. CDR3 coding DNA: TGTGCCAGCAGCTTGCCCCCGTCGGATACGCAGTATTTT. Translated, it gives CASSLPPSDTQYF.